A selection of T cell receptor beta chains follows, all from one sample in a study of blood T cell repertoires in COVID-19. TCRdb's copy holds only in-frame clones and misses some; the assay was immunoSEQ multiplex PCR. The repertoire holds a few hundred thousand clones, with about 86% as singletons. The sample comprised peripheral blood. These receptors were obtained from an older woman with COVID-19, enrolled during active disease. Each CDR3 is given with its conserved first and last residue. D genes are given only for firm matches. Rows give clone size only sometimes, using once, few, many, or a class for an expanded clone.

cdr3_nt cdr3_aa j_call v_call d_call clone_size
TGTGCCAGCAGCCCCGGGACAGGGGTTTCGAATGAGCAGTTCTTC CASSPGTGVSNEQFF TRBJ2-1 TRBV2 TRBD1 once
TGTGCCAGCAGTTACGCTACCGTCCAAGAGACCCAGTACTTC CASSYATVQETQYF TRBJ2-5 TRBV6-6 NA NA
TGTGCTAGTGGTTTGGACACAGGGAGTTGGGGCTACACCTTC CASGLDTGSWGYTF TRBJ1-2 TRBV12-5 NA NA
TGTGCCAGCAGTCCAGACAGTTATGGCTACACCTTC CASSPDSYGYTF TRBJ1-2 TRBV12-3/TRBV12-4 NA NA
TGCGCCAGCAGTGATCCTACTAGCGGGGGTGGTACCGGGGAGCTGTTTTTT CASSDPTSGGGTGELFF TRBJ2-2 TRBV10-2 TRBD2 many
TGTGCCAGCAGCTCTTACAGGGGATCCCCTGAAGCTTTCTTT CASSSYRGSPEAFF TRBJ1-1 TRBV7-8 TRBD1 NA
TGTGCCAGCAGTGTGGCAGGGGGCTCCGACGAGCAGTACTTC CASSVAGGSDEQYF TRBJ2-7 TRBV2 TRBD1 NA
TGTGCCAGCAGTTACTCGTGGGCCGCAATGCAGACCCAGTACTTC CASSYSWAAMQTQYF TRBJ2-5 TRBV6-5 NA NA
TGTGCCAGCAGTGGGACTAGCGAAGAGACCCAGTACTTC CASSGTSEETQYF TRBJ2-5 TRBV2 TRBD2 NA
TGTGCCAGCAGCGGGCGACAGGGGGCCAGCAATCAGCCCCAGCATTTT CASSGRQGASNQPQHF TRBJ1-5 TRBV7-8 TRBD1 NA
TGTGCCAGCAGACTGGCAGGGAATGGCTACACCTTC CASRLAGNGYTF TRBJ1-2 TRBV9 NA NA
TGCAGCGTTGACGGTTTGAGCACAGATACGCAGTATTTT CSVDGLSTDTQYF TRBJ2-3 TRBV29-1 NA NA